Included here is one TCR beta chain sequence, with context. Its antigen is as yet unknown. Method: immunoSEQ multiplex PCR; TCRdb's copy keeps in-frame clones and lacks some. The table includes roughly 120,000 clones, roughly four fifths detected once. Germline V gene sequence: CDR1 SGHTA, CDR2 FQGNSA. Trimming cost V 0 bases and J 7 bases; bases outside gene matches: 7. The CDR3 spans 16 residues. The entry originates in a study of radiation and T cells in renal cell carcinoma. Overall study context: Nephrectomy followed 15 Gy stereotactic body radiation by 4 weeks. Study-level findings and limits: Pretreatment tumor biopsies were lacking, so baseline clonotypes are unknown.

Sample time point: baseline pretreatment blood. Specified treatment: 15 Gy SBRT to primary tumor, nephrectomy 4 weeks later. Clear cell pathology was present in this patient's renal cell carcinoma. The V and J genes are TRBV7-2 and TRBJ2-2; 8 bases line up with TRBD2. The sequencing used blood, collected from a patient whose treatment included radiotherapy and nephrectomy. This sequence originates from a woman between 55 and 75 years old with renal cell carcinoma. CDR3 sequence: CASSLAVAGMGGELFF. For the CDR3, the DNA is TGTGCCAGCAGCTTAGCGGTAGCGGGAATGGGCGGGGAGCTGTTTTTT.